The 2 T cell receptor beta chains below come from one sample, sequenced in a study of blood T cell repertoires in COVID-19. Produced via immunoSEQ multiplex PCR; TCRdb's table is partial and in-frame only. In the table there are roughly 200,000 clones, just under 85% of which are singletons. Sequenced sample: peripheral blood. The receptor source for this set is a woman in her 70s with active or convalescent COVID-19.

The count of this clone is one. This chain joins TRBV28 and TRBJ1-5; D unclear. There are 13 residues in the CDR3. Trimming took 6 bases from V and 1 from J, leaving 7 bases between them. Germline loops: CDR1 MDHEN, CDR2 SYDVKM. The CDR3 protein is CASSTLSNQPQHF. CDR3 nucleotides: TGTGCCAGCAGCACACTAAGCAATCAGCCCCAGCATTTT.

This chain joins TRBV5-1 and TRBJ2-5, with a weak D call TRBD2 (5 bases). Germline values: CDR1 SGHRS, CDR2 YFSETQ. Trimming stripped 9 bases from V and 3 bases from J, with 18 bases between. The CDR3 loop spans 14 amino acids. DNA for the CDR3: TGCGCCACCTCGTACGGGGAGATAAAAGAGACCCAGTACTTC. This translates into CATSYGEIKETQYF.